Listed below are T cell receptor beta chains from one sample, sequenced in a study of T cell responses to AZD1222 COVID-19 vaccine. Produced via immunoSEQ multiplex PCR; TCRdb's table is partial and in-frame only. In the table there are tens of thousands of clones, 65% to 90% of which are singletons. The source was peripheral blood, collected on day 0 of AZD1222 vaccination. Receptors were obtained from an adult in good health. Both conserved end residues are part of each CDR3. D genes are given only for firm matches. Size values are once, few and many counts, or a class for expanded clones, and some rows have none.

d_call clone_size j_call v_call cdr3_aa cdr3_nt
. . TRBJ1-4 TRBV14 CASSQDRGIGKLFF TGTGCCAGCAGCCAAGATCGGGGCATAGGAAAACTGTTTTTT
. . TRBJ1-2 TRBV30 CAWSVAVPYGYTF TGTGCCTGGAGTGTAGCTGTGCCGTATGGCTACACCTTC
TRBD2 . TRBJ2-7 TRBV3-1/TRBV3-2 CASSHELAPYEQYF TGTGCCAGCAGCCATGAACTAGCGCCCTACGAGCAGTACTTC
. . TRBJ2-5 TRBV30 CAWSNFPETQYF TGTGCCTGGAGTAATTTCCCGGAGACCCAGTACTTC
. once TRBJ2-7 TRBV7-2 CASSQSDGTYYEQYF TGTGCCAGCAGCCAATCGGATGGGACATACTACGAGCAGTACTTC
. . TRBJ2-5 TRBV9 CASSAHQETQYF TGTGCCAGCAGCGCACACCAAGAGACCCAGTACTTC
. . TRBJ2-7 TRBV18 CASSSRLDSYEQYF TGTGCCAGCTCATCTCGACTAGACTCCTACGAGCAGTACTTC
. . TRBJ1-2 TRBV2 CASNRQTPNYGYTF TGTGCCAGCAACCGACAGACCCCTAACTATGGCTACACCTTC
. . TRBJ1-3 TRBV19 CASRRTLDSGNTIYF TGTGCCAGTAGAAGGACTCTCGACTCTGGAAACACCATATATTTT
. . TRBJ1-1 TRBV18 CASSPSIGNTEAFF TGTGCCAGCTCACCGTCGATAGGGAACACTGAAGCTTTCTTT
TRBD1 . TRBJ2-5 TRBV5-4 CASSSGQGYQETQYF TGTGCCAGCAGCTCGGGACAGGGATACCAAGAGACCCAGTACTTC
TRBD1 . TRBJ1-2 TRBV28 CASSLTGANYGYTF TGTGCCAGCAGTTTAACAGGGGCCAACTATGGCTACACCTTC
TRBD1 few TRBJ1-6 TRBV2 CASMVDRGINNSPLHF TGTGCCAGCATGGTGGACAGGGGGATTAATAATTCACCCCTCCACTTT
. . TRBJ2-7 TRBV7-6 CASSLPREQYF TGTGCCAGCAGCCTCCCTCGGGAGCAGTACTTC
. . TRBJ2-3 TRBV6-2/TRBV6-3 CASSPPPGASTDTQYF TGTGCCAGCAGCCCCCCCCCGGGGGCTTCCACAGATACGCAGTATTTT
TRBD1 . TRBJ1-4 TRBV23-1 CASSRCAGGQGNEKLFF TGCGCCAGCAGTCGGTGTGCGGGAGGACAGGGAAATGAAAAACTGTTTTTT
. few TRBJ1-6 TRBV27 CASSFQDGDLRAPLHF TGTGCCAGCAGTTTCCAGGACGGGGACCTACGGGCACCCCTCCACTTT
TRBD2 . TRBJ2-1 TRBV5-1 CASSFPEETSGGAESYNEQFF TGCGCCAGCAGCTTCCCGGAGGAGACTAGCGGGGGGGCCGAATCCTACAATGAGCAGTTCTTC
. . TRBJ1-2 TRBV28 CASRTALGYTF TGTGCCAGCAGAACAGCTCTGGGATACACCTTC
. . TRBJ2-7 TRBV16 CASSQSPGFGYEQYF TGTGCCAGCAGCCAATCCCCCGGGTTCGGCTACGAGCAGTACTTC
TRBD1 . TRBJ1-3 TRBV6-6 CATVPGQGRNTIYF TGTGCCACCGTACCGGGACAGGGGAGAAACACCATATATTTT
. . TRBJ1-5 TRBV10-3 CAIREQGSNQPQHF TGTGCCATCAGGGAACAGGGTAGCAATCAGCCCCAGCATTTT
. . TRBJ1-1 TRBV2 CASRDRTVRLEAFF TGTGCCAGCAGAGACCGGACAGTTCGTCTTGAAGCTTTCTTT
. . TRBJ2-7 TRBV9 CASSPSAGPYEQYF TGTGCCAGCAGCCCTTCGGCGGGCCCCTACGAGCAGTACTTC
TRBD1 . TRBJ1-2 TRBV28 CASSQTKLGGQGDYGYTF TGTGCCAGCAGCCAGACCAAATTGGGGGGACAGGGTGACTATGGCTACACCTTC
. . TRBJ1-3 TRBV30 CAWGLSGNTIYF TGTGCCTGGGGCCTCTCTGGAAACACCATATATTTT
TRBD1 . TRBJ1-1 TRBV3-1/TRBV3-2 CASSKGQGRGLAEAFF TGTGCCAGCAGCAAAGGACAGGGCCGGGGTTTGGCTGAAGCTTTCTTT
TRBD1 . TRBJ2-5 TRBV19 CASSPSGQATETQYF TGTGCCAGTAGCCCTTCAGGACAGGCCACGGAGACCCAGTACTTC
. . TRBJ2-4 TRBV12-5 CASGLVRGGVAKNIQYF TGTGCTAGTGGTTTGGTACGCGGAGGGGTGGCCAAAAACATTCAGTACTTC
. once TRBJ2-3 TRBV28 CASSSQGASTDTQYF TGTGCCAGCAGTTCACAGGGAGCTAGCACAGATACGCAGTATTTT
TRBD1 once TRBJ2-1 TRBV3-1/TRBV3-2 CASSQRAGGRGGDEQFF TGTGCCAGCAGCCAACGGGCAGGGGGCCGGGGAGGCGATGAGCAGTTCTTC
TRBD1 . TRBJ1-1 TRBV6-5 CASSPTGEYTEAFF TGTGCCAGCAGTCCCACAGGGGAGTACACTGAAGCTTTCTTT
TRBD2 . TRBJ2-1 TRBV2 CASSTGLAGVLGQFF TGTGCCAGCAGTACGGGACTAGCGGGGGTCTTAGGTCAGTTCTTC
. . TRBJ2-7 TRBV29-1 CSAQGSSYEQYF TGCAGCGCCCAGGGAAGCTCCTACGAGCAGTACTTC
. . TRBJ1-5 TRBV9 CASTPEGNQPQHF TGTGCCAGCACCCCAGAGGGGAATCAGCCCCAGCATTTT
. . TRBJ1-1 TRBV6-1 CASSEVAPRGTEAFF TGTGCCAGCAGTGAAGTGGCTCCTCGGGGTACTGAAGCTTTCTTT
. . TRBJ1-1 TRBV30 CAWVTGTEAFF TGTGCCTGGGTTACAGGAACTGAAGCTTTCTTT
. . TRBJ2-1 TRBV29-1 CSAARDYNEQFF TGCAGCGCGGCAAGGGACTACAATGAGCAGTTCTTC
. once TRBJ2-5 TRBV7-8 CASSLGRSEGTQYF TGTGCCAGCAGCTTAGGACGGAGCGAAGGGACCCAGTACTTC
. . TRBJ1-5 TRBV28 CASTIPHQPQHF TGTGCCAGCACTATCCCTCATCAGCCCCAGCATTTT
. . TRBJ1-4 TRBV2 CASRETPTNEKLFF TGTGCCAGCAGGGAAACTCCAACTAATGAAAAACTGTTTTTT
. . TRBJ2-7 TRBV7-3 CASSQTRGQTYEQYF TGTGCCAGCAGCCAAACCCGGGGACAAACATACGAGCAGTACTTC
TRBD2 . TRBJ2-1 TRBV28 CASSLLGLAGDNEQFF TGTGCCAGCAGTTTACTCGGACTAGCTGGCGACAATGAGCAGTTCTTC
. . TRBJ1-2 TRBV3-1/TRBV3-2 CASSLQAAHYGYTF TGTGCCAGCAGCCTTCAGGCAGCCCACTATGGCTACACCTTC
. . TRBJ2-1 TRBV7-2 CASSLDSIYGNEQFF TGTGCCAGCAGCCTGGACTCGATTTATGGGAATGAGCAGTTCTTC
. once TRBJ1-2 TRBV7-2 CASSLGRQIYGYTF TGTGCCAGCAGCTTAGGGCGGCAGATCTATGGCTACACCTTC
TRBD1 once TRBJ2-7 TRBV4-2 CASSQGGPGPDRAYEQYF TGTGCCAGCAGCCAAGGAGGCCCCGGCCCGGACAGGGCCTACGAGCAGTACTTC
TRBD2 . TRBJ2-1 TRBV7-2 CASSLRPGGTTNEQFF TGTGCCAGCAGCTTACGACCGGGGGGGACTACCAATGAGCAGTTCTTC
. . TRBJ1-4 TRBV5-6 CASSLAGATNEKLFF TGTGCCAGCAGCTTGGCAGGGGCAACTAATGAAAAACTGTTTTTT
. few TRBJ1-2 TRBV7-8 CASSSGTNYGYTF TGTGCCAGCAGCTCCGGGACAAACTATGGCTACACCTTC
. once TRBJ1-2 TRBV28 CATRTVVAGYTF TGTGCCACCAGGACGGTCGTGGCTGGCTACACCTTC
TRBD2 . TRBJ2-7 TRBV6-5 CASRAYSGSTYEQYF TGTGCCAGCAGAGCGTATAGCGGGAGTACCTACGAGCAGTACTTC
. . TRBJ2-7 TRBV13 CASSLGGGVSGYEQYF TGTGCCAGCAGCTTAGGAGGCGGGGTGTCAGGCTACGAGCAGTACTTC
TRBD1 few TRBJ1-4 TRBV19 CASSNGRGQGNEKLFF TGTGCCAGTAGTAACGGCCGGGGACAGGGCAATGAAAAACTGTTTTTT
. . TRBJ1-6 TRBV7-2 CASSQFPGTSPLHF TGTGCCAGCAGCCAATTCCCAGGAACTTCACCCCTCCACTTT
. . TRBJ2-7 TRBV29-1 CSVGPGHGTTYEQYF TGCAGCGTGGGCCCGGGGCACGGAACGACCTACGAGCAGTACTTC